These 17 T cell receptor beta chains originate from one sample sequenced in a study of vaccination effects on CD4 cells after COVID-19. Antigen-specific CD4+ T cells expanded by the ViraFEST assay with viral peptide pools were then sequenced. Culturing for around 10 days preceded CD4+ T cell isolation. Each person got two doses of an mRNA SARS-CoV-2 vaccine, BNT162b2 or mRNA-1273. Only in-frame clones appear in the TCRdb table, and some are missing; sequencing was by immunoSEQ multiplex PCR. The sample includes roughly 55,000 clones, roughly 78% of them seen just once. Their antigen targets remain unknown. Material: CD4+ T cells from PBMCs cultured with HCoV-OC43 spike peptides, obtained after COVID-19 vaccination. Subset denoted: HCoV-OC43 spike overlapping peptide pool stimulation. All receptors derive from a human donor who received a COVID-19 vaccine.

The rearrangement links TRBV5-8 to TRBJ1-2; 9 nucleotides line up with TRBD1. Germline V gene lookup returns CDR1 SGHTS and CDR2 YDEGEE. This CDR3 has 14 amino acids. The ends lost 4 bases at V and 6 bases at J; junction bases unmatched: 7. The DNA of the CDR3 is TGTGCCAGCAGCCCCGACAGGGGGTTGGATGGCTACACCTTC. Protein product: CASSPDRGLDGYTF.

The rearrangement joins TRBV2 to TRBJ1-6; 8 bases match TRBD1. V lost 6 bases, J lost 8 bases, and 6 bases stayed unmatched. Germline V CDR1 and CDR2: SNHLY, FYNNEI. The CDR3 has 14 residues. The CDR3 DNA follows: TGTGCCAGCAGCTCGGGACAGGCCGATTCACCCCTCCACTTT. It yields the protein CASSSGQADSPLHF. The complete variable domain, with remaining parts taken from reference TRBV2 and TRBJ1-6, reads EPEVTQTPSHQVTQMGQEVILRCVPISNHLYFYWYRQILGQKVEFLVSFYNNEISEKSEIFDDQFSVERPDGSNFTLKIRSTKLEDSAMYFCASSSGQADSPLHFGNGTRLTVT.

V usage is TRBV11-2 and J usage is TRBJ2-7, with D perhaps matching TRBD2 (5 bases). This CDR3 region has 13 residues. The ends were cut back, 2 bases at V and 7 bases at J, with 12 bases in the middle. Per germline, CDR1 SGHAT and CDR2 FQNNGV. The CDR3 loop is CASSLNRDLEQYV. The CDR3 bases are TGTGCCAGCAGCTTAAATCGGGATTTGGAGCAGTACGTC.

This clone was observed a few times. Here the CDR3 DNA reads TGCGCCAGCAGCCAAGGACTTCTGGGACGGTTGAACACTGAAGCTTTCTTT. Protein: CASSQGLLGRLNTEAFF. The chain employs TRBV4-1 and TRBJ1-1, with D maybe TRBD1 (5 bases). The length of the CDR3 is 17 residues. Per germline, CDR1 MGHRA and CDR2 YSYEKL. V lost 1 base to trimming and J lost 0 bases, with 15 bases between them.

The chain combines TRBV19 with TRBJ1-4; 8 nucleotides agree with TRBD1. The CDR3 totals 14 residues. CDR1 is LNHDA, CDR2 SQIVND, per germline (reference sequence). J gave up 8 bases and V 4 bases, and 6 bases lay outside the gene matches. CDR3 coding DNA: TGTGCCAGTAGTACGGACAGGGCAATGGAAAAACTGTTTTTT. Its translation: CASSTDRAMEKLFF.

This clone was recorded once. The chain couples TRBV5-1 to TRBJ2-5; TRBD1 or TRBD2 may be the D gene (5 bases each). Germline values: CDR1 SGHRS, CDR2 YFSETQ. This CDR3 spans 15 amino acids. V gave up 2 bases and J gave up 4 bases, with 15 bases separating them. The CDR3 DNA reads TGCGCCAGCAGCTTAGGGACCTTGAGGGGAGAGACCCAGTACTTC. It encodes CASSLGTLRGETQYF. Full variable domain (missing parts from reference TRBV5-1 and TRBJ2-5): KAGVTQTPRYLIKTRGQQVTLSCSPISGHRSVSWYQQTPGQGLQFLFEYFSETQRNKGNFPGRFSGRQFSNSRSEMNVSTLELGDSALYLCASSLGTLRGETQYFGPGTRLLVL.

This chain connects TRBV19 to TRBJ2-2; 10 bases map to TRBD2. The CDR3 is 15 amino acids. V shed 4 bases and J 6 bases; nucleotides not matched to a gene: 5. Germline CDR1 LNHDA, CDR2 SQIVND (reference sequence). Here the CDR3 reads CASSRERGGSGELFF. The CDR3 DNA reads as TGTGCCAGTAGTAGGGAGCGGGGGGGTTCCGGGGAGCTGTTTTTT.

This clone was counted only a few times. V and J are TRBV10-3 and TRBJ1-1; the D gene is possibly TRBD1 (5 bases). The CDR3 has 13 amino acids. V was shortened by 3 bases and J by 4 bases, with 9 bases between the two germline ends. The germline CDR1 and CDR2 sequences are ENHRY and SYGVKD. The CDR3 nucleotides are TGTGCCATCAGTGATGGGGCCGGCACTGAAGCTTTCTTT. It translates to CAISDGAGTEAFF.

This sequence joins TRBV5-5 and TRBJ1-2; D gene unclear. CDR1 is SGHKS and CDR2 is YYEKEE in the germline V gene (reference sequence). V was clipped by 0 bases and J by 8 bases, with 17 bases between them. The CDR3 spans 15 residues. Here the CDR3 reads CASSLVILGGLGYTF. The CDR3 region has the DNA TGTGCCAGCAGCTTGGTTATTCTCGGTGGTCTCGGCTACACCTTC.

This clone was seen a few times. This chain uses TRBV14 with TRBJ1-2, with no clear D. The CDR3 is made up of 13 amino acids. CDR1 is SGHDN and CDR2 is FVKESK in the germline V gene. V was cut by 1 base and J by 7 bases, with 10 bases left in between. This CDR3 is CASSQVGSSGYTF. CDR3 in DNA: TGTGCCAGCAGCCAAGTGGGATCGTCTGGCTACACCTTC.

In this sample, this clone turned up once. The rearrangement joins TRBV11-2 to TRBJ2-2; TRBD1 might be the D (6 bases). Germline V lookup: CDR1 SGHAT, CDR2 FQNNGV. The CDR3 runs to 15 residues. The germline V and J ends were trimmed by 5 bases and 1 base, with 11 bases remaining between them. The CDR3 nucleotides read TGTGCCAGCAGCCCCAGACAGGAGAACACCGGGGAGCTGTTTTTT. Translation gives CASSPRQENTGELFF. The full variable domain, rest sourced from reference TRBV11-2 and TRBJ2-2, is EAGVAQSPRYKIIEKRQSVAFWCNPISGHATLYWYQQILGQGPKLLIQFQNNGVVDDSQLPKDRFSAERLKGVDSTLKIQPAKLEDSAVYLCASSPRQENTGELFFGEGSRLTVL.

The rearrangement uses TRBV19 and TRBJ2-2; 8 positions match TRBD1. V gave up 0 bases and J gave up 7 bases; unmatched junction bases: 7. Germline CDR1 and CDR2: LNHDA and SQIVND (reference sequence). CDR3 size: 16 residues. Here the CDR3 reads CASSIDGTGGGGELFF. The CDR3 nucleotides read TGTGCCAGTAGTATAGATGGGACAGGCGGTGGCGGGGAGCTGTTTTTT.

The gene calls are TRBV6-4 and TRBJ2-2, with D possibly being TRBD1 (5 bases). The germline CDR1 and CDR2 sequences are MRHNA and SNTAGT. V was pared by 0 bases and J by 6 bases, with 11 bases between. The CDR3 loop spans 15 amino acids. In DNA, the CDR3 is TGTGCCAGCAGTGACTCGGCAGGGCTGGCCGGGGAGCTGTTTTTT. Encoded protein: CASSDSAGLAGELFF.

The chain is built from TRBV24-1 and TRBJ2-3; D may be TRBD1 (5 bases). The CDR3 spans 15 residues. CDR1 and CDR2 from the germline V gene are KGHDR and SFDVKD. V was cut by 3 bases and J by 7 bases, with 16 bases left in between. DNA for the CDR3: TGTGCCACCAGTGATGCCTCAGGGTCCGCTTATACGCAGTATTTT. Amino acid sequence: CATSDASGSAYTQYF.

The genes are TRBV27 and TRBJ1-2; 7 bases are shared with TRBD1. The V and J ends lost 4 bases and 4 bases, in that order; junction bases with no gene match: 9. The CDR3 consists of 15 residues. The germline V gene has CDR1 MNHEY and CDR2 SMNVEV (reference sequence). The CDR3 loop reads CASSSISGGRYGYTF. The CDR3 DNA reads as TGTGCCAGCAGTTCTATTTCAGGGGGGCGCTATGGCTACACCTTC.

The chain links TRBV10-1 to TRBJ2-5, with 10 bases aligning to TRBD2. V lost 6 bases, J lost 1 base, and 5 bases stayed unmatched. The CDR3 consists of 15 residues. Germline V gene data show CDR1 as WNHNN and CDR2 as SYGVQD (reference sequence). The CDR3 sequence is CASSISGGPQETQYF. CDR3 nucleotides: TGCGCCAGCAGCATTAGCGGGGGGCCCCAAGAGACCCAGTACTTC.

A single count supports this clone. This sequence joins TRBV6-5 and TRBJ2-3; D is uncertain. V lost 0 bases, J lost 4 bases, and 8 bases lay in between. Germline CDR1 is MNHEY and CDR2 is SVGAGI. The CDR3 extends over 14 amino acids. CDR3 sequence reads: CASSYSASADTQYF. DNA for the CDR3: TGTGCCAGCAGTTACTCTGCGTCAGCAGATACGCAGTATTTT.